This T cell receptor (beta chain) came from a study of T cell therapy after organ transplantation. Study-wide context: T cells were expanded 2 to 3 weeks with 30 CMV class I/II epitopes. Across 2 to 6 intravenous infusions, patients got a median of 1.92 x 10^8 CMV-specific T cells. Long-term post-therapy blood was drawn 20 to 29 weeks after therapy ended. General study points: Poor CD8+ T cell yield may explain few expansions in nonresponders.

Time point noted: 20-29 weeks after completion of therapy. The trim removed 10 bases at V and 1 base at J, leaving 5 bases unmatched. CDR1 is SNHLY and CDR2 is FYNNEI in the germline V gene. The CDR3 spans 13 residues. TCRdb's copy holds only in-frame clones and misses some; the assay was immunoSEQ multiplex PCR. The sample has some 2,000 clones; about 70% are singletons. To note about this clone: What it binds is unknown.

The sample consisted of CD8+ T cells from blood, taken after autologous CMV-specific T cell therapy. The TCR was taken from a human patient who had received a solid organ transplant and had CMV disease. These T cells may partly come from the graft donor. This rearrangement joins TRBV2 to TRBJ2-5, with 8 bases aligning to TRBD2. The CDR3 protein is CATQLAVQETQYF. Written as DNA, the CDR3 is TGTGCCACCCAACTAGCGGTCCAAGAGACCCAGTACTTC.